This T cell receptor (beta chain) was documented in a study of blood T cell repertoires in COVID-19. Study context: Spain, Italy and the United States supplied samples that represented acute and convalescent COVID-19. T cells, B-cell-depleted T cells, or PBMCs provided the cDNA or gDNA that served as material.

Original processing methods: From reference gene primer amplification, estimates of nucleated cell counts were derived. The assay was immunoSEQ multiplex PCR, and TCRdb's table has in-frame clones only and misses some. V, J and clone size reflect that table, while D and trimming were determined from the DNA. The sample includes a few hundred thousand clones, 84% of them seen just once. The CDR3 extends over 15 amino acids. The V segment lost 1 base and the J segment 3 bases; nucleotides outside the gene matches: 6. Germline CDR1 reads SGHKS; CDR2 reads YYEKEE (reference sequence). The sequenced material came from peripheral blood. The clonotype originates from a human donor in a cohort sampled during active COVID-19. The rearrangement uses TRBV5-5 and TRBJ1-2, with 7 nucleotides matching TRBD1. In DNA, the CDR3 is TGTGCCAGCAGCTTGAGGACAGGCGATTACTATGGCTACACCTTC. Residues: CASSLRTGDYYGYTF.